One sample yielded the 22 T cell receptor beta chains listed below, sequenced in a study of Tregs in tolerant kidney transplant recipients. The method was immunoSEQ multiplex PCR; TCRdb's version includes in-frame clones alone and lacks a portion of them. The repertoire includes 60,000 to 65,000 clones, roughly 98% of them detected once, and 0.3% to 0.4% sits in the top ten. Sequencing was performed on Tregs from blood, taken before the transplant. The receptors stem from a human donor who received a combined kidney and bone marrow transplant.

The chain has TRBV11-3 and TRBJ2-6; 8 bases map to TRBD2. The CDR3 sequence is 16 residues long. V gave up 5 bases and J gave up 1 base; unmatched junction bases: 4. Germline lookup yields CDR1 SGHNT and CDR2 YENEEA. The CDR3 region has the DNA TGTGCCAGCAGCCACGGGGGGGCTTCTGGGGCCAACGTCCTGACTTTC. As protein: CASSHGGASGANVLTF.

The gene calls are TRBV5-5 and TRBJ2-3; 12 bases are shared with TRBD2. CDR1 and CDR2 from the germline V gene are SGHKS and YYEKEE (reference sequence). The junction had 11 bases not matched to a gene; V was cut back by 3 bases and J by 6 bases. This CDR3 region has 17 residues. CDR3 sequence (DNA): TGTGCCAGCAGCTCCAGGACTAGCGGGGTTATATGGGATACGCAGTATTTT. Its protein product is CASSSRTSGVIWDTQYF.

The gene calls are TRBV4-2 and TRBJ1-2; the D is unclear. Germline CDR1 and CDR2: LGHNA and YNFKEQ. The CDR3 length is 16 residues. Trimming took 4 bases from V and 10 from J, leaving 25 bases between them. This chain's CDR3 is CASSPITSGRGDYYTF. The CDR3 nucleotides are TGTGCCAGCAGCCCGATCACCTCCGGTAGAGGAGATTACTACACCTTC.

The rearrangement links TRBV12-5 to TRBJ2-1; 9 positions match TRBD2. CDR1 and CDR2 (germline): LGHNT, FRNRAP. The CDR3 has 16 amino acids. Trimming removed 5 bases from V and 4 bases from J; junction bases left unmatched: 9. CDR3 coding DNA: TGTGCTAGTGGTACCCGTGCGGGAGGGATTTACAATGAGCAGTTCTTC. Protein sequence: CASGTRAGGIYNEQFF.

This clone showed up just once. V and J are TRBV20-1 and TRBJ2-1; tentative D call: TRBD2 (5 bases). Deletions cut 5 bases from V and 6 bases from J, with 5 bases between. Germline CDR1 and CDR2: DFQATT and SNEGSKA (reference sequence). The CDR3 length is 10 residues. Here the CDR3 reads CSAAGNEQFF. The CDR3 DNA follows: TGCAGTGCTGCGGGCAATGAGCAGTTCTTC.

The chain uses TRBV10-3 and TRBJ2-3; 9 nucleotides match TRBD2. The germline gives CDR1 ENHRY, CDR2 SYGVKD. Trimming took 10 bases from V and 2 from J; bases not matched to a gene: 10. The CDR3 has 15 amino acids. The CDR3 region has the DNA TGTGCCACTTCGTCTAGCGGGGAGCACACAGATACGCAGTATTTT. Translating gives CATSSSGEHTDTQYF.

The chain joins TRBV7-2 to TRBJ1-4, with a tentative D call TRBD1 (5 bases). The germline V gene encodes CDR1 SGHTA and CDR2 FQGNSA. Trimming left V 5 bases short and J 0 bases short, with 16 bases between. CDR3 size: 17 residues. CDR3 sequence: CASSVRQNQATNEKLFF. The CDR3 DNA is TGTGCCAGCAGCGTACGACAGAACCAAGCAACTAATGAAAAACTGTTTTTT.

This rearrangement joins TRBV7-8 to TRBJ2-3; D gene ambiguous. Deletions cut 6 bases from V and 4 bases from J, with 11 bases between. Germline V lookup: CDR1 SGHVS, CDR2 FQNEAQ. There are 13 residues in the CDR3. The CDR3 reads CASRLLRADTQYF. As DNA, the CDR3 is TGTGCCAGCAGACTCCTCCGGGCAGATACGCAGTATTTT. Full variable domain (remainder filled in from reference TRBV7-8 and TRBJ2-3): GAGVSQSPRYKVAKRGQDVALRCDPISGHVSLFWYQQALGQGPEFLTYFQNEAQLDKSGLPSDRFFAERPEGSVSTLKIQRTQQEDSAVYLCASRLLRADTQYFGPGTRLTVL.

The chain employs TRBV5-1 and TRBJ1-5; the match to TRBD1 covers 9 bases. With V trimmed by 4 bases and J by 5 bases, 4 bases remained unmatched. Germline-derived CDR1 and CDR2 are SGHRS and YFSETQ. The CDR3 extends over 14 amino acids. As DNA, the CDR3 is TGCGCCAGCAGCCCCGGGACAGGGCATCAGCCCCAGCATTTT. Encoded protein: CASSPGTGHQPQHF.

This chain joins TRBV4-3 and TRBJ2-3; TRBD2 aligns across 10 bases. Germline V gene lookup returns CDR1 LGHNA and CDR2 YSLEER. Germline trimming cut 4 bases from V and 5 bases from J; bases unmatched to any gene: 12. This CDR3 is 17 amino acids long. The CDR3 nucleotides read TGCGCCAGCAGCCTTGCCAAGCGGGGGGGCTTTGTAGATACGCAGTATTTT. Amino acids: CASSLAKRGGFVDTQYF.

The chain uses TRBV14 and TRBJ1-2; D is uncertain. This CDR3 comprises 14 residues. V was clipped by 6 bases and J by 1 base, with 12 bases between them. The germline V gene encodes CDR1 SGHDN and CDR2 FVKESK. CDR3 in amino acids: CASSPTLNNYGYTF. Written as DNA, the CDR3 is TGTGCCAGCAGTCCGACACTTAATAACTATGGCTACACCTTC.

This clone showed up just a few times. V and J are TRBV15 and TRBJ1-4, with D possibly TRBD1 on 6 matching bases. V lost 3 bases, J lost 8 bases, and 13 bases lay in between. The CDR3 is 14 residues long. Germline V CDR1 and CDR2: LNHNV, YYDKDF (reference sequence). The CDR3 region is CATSRARGAEKLFF. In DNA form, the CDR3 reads TGTGCCACCAGCAGGGCTCGGGGGGCCGAAAAACTGTTTTTT.

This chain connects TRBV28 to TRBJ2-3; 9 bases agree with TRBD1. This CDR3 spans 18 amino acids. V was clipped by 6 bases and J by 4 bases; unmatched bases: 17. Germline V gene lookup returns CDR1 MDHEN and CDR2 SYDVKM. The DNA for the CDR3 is TGTGCCAGCAGATCTATACCAGGACAGGGGAGGGTGGCAGATACGCAGTATTTT. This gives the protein CASRSIPGQGRVADTQYF.

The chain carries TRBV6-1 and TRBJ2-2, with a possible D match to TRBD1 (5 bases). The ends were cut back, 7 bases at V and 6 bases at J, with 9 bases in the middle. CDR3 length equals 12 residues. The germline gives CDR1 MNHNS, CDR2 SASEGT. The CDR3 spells CASTGMAGELFF. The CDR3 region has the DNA TGTGCCAGCACAGGGATGGCCGGGGAGCTGTTTTTT.

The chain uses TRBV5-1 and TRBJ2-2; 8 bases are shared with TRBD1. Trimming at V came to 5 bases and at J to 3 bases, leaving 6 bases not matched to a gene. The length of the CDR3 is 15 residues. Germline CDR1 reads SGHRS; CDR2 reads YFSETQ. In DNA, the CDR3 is TGCGCCAGCAGTTACCGGGACAGGTACACCGGGGAGCTGTTTTTT. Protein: CASSYRDRYTGELFF.

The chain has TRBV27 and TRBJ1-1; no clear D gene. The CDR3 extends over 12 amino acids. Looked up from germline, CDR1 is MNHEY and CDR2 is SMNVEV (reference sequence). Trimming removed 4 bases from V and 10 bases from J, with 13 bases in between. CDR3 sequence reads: CASSSRSAGAFF. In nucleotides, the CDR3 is TGTGCCAGCAGTTCCCGGAGCGCCGGAGCTTTCTTT.

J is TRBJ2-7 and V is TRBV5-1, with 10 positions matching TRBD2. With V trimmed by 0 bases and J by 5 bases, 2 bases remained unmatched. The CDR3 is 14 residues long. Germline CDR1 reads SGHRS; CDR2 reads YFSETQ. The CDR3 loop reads CASSLGTSGDEQYF. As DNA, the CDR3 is TGCGCCAGCAGCTTGGGGACTAGCGGCGACGAGCAGTACTTC. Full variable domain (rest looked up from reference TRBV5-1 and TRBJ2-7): KAGVTQTPRYLIKTRGQQVTLSCSPISGHRSVSWYQQTPGQGLQFLFEYFSETQRNKGNFPGRFSGRQFSNSRSEMNVSTLELGDSALYLCASSLGTSGDEQYFGPGTRLTVT.

CDR3 nucleotide sequence: TGTGCCAGCAGCTTGGGGGGGCGTACGTACGAGCAGTACTTC. This codes for CASSLGGRTYEQYF. This chain connects TRBV5-4 to TRBJ2-7, with D perhaps TRBD1 (6 bases). The germline V and J ends were trimmed by 0 bases and 4 bases, with 11 bases remaining between them. This CDR3 contains 14 residues. Germline V CDR1 and CDR2: SGHNT, YYREEE (reference sequence).

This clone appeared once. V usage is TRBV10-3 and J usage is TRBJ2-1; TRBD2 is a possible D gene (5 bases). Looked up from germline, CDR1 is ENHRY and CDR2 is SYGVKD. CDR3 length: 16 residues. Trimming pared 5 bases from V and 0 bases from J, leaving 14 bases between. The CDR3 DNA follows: TGTGCCATCAGTACCCCAGCGGCTAGCTCCTACAATGAGCAGTTCTTC. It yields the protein CAISTPAASSYNEQFF.

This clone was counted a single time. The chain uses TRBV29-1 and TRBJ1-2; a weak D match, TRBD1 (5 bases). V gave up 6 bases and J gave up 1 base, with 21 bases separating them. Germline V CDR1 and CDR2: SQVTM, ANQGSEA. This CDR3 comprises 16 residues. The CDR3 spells CSVASSRDGSNYGYTF. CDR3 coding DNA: TGCAGCGTAGCCTCCAGCCGGGACGGGAGTAACTATGGCTACACCTTC.

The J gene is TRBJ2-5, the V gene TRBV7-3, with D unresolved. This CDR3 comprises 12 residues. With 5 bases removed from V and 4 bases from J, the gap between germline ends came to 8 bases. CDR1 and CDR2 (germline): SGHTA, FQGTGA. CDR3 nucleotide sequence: TGTGCCAGCAGCCCATCAGGAGAGACCCAGTACTTC. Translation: CASSPSGETQYF.

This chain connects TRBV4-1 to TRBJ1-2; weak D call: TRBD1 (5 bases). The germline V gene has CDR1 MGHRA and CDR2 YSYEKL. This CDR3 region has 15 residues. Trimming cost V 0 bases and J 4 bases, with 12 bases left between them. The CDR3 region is CASSQESRVGYGYTF. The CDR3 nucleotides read TGCGCCAGCAGCCAAGAGTCCAGGGTCGGCTATGGCTACACCTTC.